One sample yielded the 13 T cell receptor beta chains listed below, sequenced in a study of blood T cell repertoires in COVID-19. Assay: immunoSEQ multiplex PCR; the TCRdb copy retains only in-frame clones and omits some. The sample holds a few hundred thousand clones; under 85% are singletons and the top ten take about 4.9%. Specimen: PBMCs or T cells enriched from blood (not recorded which). Receptors were obtained from a woman aged 45-60 years who had recovered from COVID-19.

The V and J genes are TRBV6-5 and TRBJ1-2; 10 bases are a match to TRBD1. Trimming took 6 bases from V and 6 from J; bases not matched to a gene: 1. From germline, CDR1 is MNHEY and CDR2 SVGAGI. The CDR3 consists of 12 residues. CDR3 nucleotide sequence: TGTGCCAGCAGCGACAGGGGGCATGGCTACACCTTC. Its protein product is CASSDRGHGYTF.

V gene TRBV27 combines with J gene TRBJ2-3; the match to TRBD2 covers 8 bases. Germline V gene data show CDR1 as MNHEY and CDR2 as SMNVEV (reference sequence). V shed 10 bases and J 0 bases; nucleotides not matched to a gene: 12. The CDR3 is 16 amino acids. This CDR3 reads CATRIVAGGSTDTQYF. The CDR3 region has the DNA TGTGCCACCCGAATCGTGGCGGGAGGTAGCACAGATACGCAGTATTTT.

This chain connects TRBV11-3 to TRBJ2-1; 8 bases match TRBD2. V dropped 5 bases and J dropped 2; count of bases not matched to a gene: 5. CDR1 is SGHNT, CDR2 YENEEA, per germline. The CDR3 length is 15 residues. The CDR3 bases are TGTGCCAGCAGCCCGGGAGGGGAGCCCTACAATGAGCAGTTCTTC. It translates to CASSPGGEPYNEQFF.

The chain combines TRBV21-1 with TRBJ1-1; the table's D call of TRBD1 was not tested on the DNA. TRBV21-1 is a pseudogene locus. This CDR3 has 15 residues. The DNA for the CDR3 is TGTGCCAGCAGCAAAGCAAGACAGGGAGGACGGGGGGCTTTCTTT. Translating it yields CASSKARQGGRGAFF.

This clone was seen more than once but under ten times. As DNA, the CDR3 is TGCAGTGCTAAGGAGTACGAGCAGTACTTC. It specifies CSAKEYEQYF. This sequence joins TRBV20-1 and TRBJ2-7; no reliable D call. V shed 4 bases and J shed 4 bases, with 5 bases lying between them. Germline V gene data show CDR1 as DFQATT and CDR2 as SNEGSKA (reference sequence). The CDR3 is 10 amino acids.

This clone was seen a few times. Other nucleotide sequences in the sample specify the same CDR3. This chain links TRBV2 with TRBJ2-3; possibly TRBD2 for D (6 bases). The CDR3 consists of 14 residues. Germline CDR1 SNHLY, CDR2 FYNNEI. With 3 bases removed from V and 0 bases from J, the gap between germline ends came to 7 bases. CDR3 DNA: TGTGCCAGCAGTGACCGGGGGAGCACAGATACGCAGTATTTT. Encoded protein: CASSDRGSTDTQYF.

The V gene is TRBV5-4, the J gene TRBJ2-7; D is ambiguous. Germline V lookup: CDR1 SGHNT, CDR2 YYREEE (reference sequence). The V and J ends lost 1 base and 2 bases respectively, with 7 bases between them. The CDR3 spans 13 residues. CDR3 loop: CASSLIGTYEQYF. In DNA form, the CDR3 reads TGTGCCAGCAGCTTGATTGGCACCTACGAGCAGTACTTC. Looking up the rest from reference TRBV5-4 and TRBJ2-7 gives the full variable domain: ETGVTQSPTHLIKTRGQQVTLRCSSQSGHNTVSWYQQALGQGPQFIFQYYREEENGRGNFPPRFSGLQFPNYSSELNVNALELDDSALYLCASSLIGTYEQYFGPGTRLTVT.

This clone occurred a few times. The rearrangement uses TRBV5-1 and TRBJ1-1; TRBD1 matches 8 bases. The J segment lost 3 bases and the V segment lost 4 bases, leaving 11 bases of the junction unmatched. The CDR3 runs to 16 residues. From germline, CDR1 is SGHRS and CDR2 YFSETQ. CDR3 DNA: TGCGCCAGCAGCCCTAAAACAGGGGGTGTGGACACTGAAGCTTTCTTT. Residues: CASSPKTGGVDTEAFF.

About this clone itself: Different DNA sequences within this sample yield the same CDR3. The CDR3 here is CAWSGGEQPQHF. The CDR3 nucleotides are TGTGCCTGGAGTGGCGGAGAGCAGCCCCAGCATTTT. This chain connects TRBV30 to TRBJ1-5; D unresolved. The CDR3 extends over 12 amino acids. The V gene's germline CDR1 is GTSNPN and CDR2 SVGIG (reference sequence). V was pared by 1 base and J by 7 bases, with 8 bases between.

The V and J genes are TRBV7-2 and TRBJ2-1; 8 bases match TRBD2. Looked up from germline, CDR1 is SGHTA and CDR2 is FQGNSA. The CDR3 spans 14 residues. V gave up 2 bases and J gave up 10 bases; unmatched junction bases: 7. CDR3: CASSLSAGAREQFF. The CDR3 DNA reads as TGTGCCAGCAGCTTATCAGCGGGAGCGCGGGAGCAGTTCTTC.

V usage is TRBV27 and J usage is TRBJ1-2; 8 bases fit TRBD1. The CDR3 loop spans 13 amino acids. V gave up 6 bases and J gave up 4 bases; unmatched junction bases: 4. The V gene's germline CDR1 is MNHEY and CDR2 SMNVEV (reference sequence). The CDR3 here is CASSLDRAYGYTF. CDR3 in DNA: TGTGCCAGCAGCTTGGACAGGGCCTATGGCTACACCTTC.

The chain joins TRBV6-5 to TRBJ2-1; no firm D call. CDR3 size: 15 residues. CDR1 MNHEY and CDR2 SVGAGI come from the germline V gene. Trimming took 7 bases from V and 6 from J, leaving 19 bases between them. The CDR3 reads CASTPSNVIANEQFF. In nucleotides, the CDR3 is TGTGCCAGCACTCCCTCGAACGTGATAGCCAATGAGCAGTTCTTC.

The chain employs TRBV5-8 and TRBJ1-2; a weak D match, TRBD1 (6 bases). CDR1 SGHTS and CDR2 YDEGEE come from the germline V gene. This CDR3 spans 18 amino acids. Trimming removed 3 bases at V and 0 bases at J, with 21 bases between. The CDR3 here is CASSSLSLGQRANYGYTF. In DNA, the CDR3 is TGTGCCAGCAGCTCCCTGAGCCTCGGACAGAGAGCTAACTATGGCTACACCTTC. The full variable domain, completed using reference TRBV5-8 and TRBJ1-2, is EAGVTQSPTHLIKTRGQQATLRCSPISGHTSVYWYQQALGLGLQFLLWYDEGEERNRGNFPPRFSGRQFPNYSSELNVNALELEDSALYLCASSSLSLGQRANYGYTFGSGTRLTVV.